Listed below are T cell receptor beta chains from one sample, sequenced in a study of cytomegalovirus exposure and HLA in healthy donors. Generated by immunoSEQ multiplex PCR, the TCRdb table keeps only in-frame clones and is missing some. Of around 130,000 clones detected, just under 75% appear once; the ten largest clones hold 6.6%. The specimen was PBMCs. These receptors all come from a man aged 35 to 55 in good health and CMV-seropositive. The CDR3 runs from the conserved cysteine through the conserved F or W. Fields, in order: CDR3 protein, J gene, clone size, V gene. The listing skips clone size in some rows; elsewhere it reads once, few, many or a size class.

CDR3: CASSLDRDRNQPQHF
J: TRBJ1-5
size: NA
V: TRBV7-9

CDR3: CASSQAATGALRDYGYTF
J: TRBJ1-2
size: NA
V: TRBV4-1

CDR3: CASSQNPGKTQYF
J: TRBJ2-5
size: NA
V: TRBV14

CDR3: CASSLGTAQETQYF
J: TRBJ2-5
size: NA
V: TRBV11-3

CDR3: CASSWDRVYEQYF
J: TRBJ2-7
size: NA
V: TRBV6-5

CDR3: CASSEIGGSGNTIYF
J: TRBJ1-3
size: NA
V: TRBV2

CDR3: CASSVGQGLNTEAFF
J: TRBJ1-1
size: NA
V: TRBV9

CDR3: CAARGQLITEAFF
J: TRBJ1-1
size: few
V: TRBV28

CDR3: CASTPQGRANTEAFF
J: TRBJ1-1
size: NA
V: TRBV6-6

CDR3: CACRRQTNTEAFF
J: TRBJ1-1
size: NA
V: TRBV19

CDR3: CASSVSQSTNSPLHF
J: TRBJ1-6
size: once
V: TRBV19

CDR3: CASSGTSGSEQYF
J: TRBJ2-7
size: NA
V: TRBV6-5

CDR3: CASSSGGFDTDTQYF
J: TRBJ2-3
size: NA
V: TRBV19

CDR3: CASSLGTGRGEQYF
J: TRBJ2-7
size: NA
V: TRBV5-5

CDR3: CASSPSRDRGAYEQYF
J: TRBJ2-7
size: NA
V: TRBV18

CDR3: CAISGGQGVGYTF
J: TRBJ1-2
size: few
V: TRBV10-3

CDR3: CATTGTRSYEQYF
J: TRBJ2-7
size: NA
V: TRBV28

CDR3: CASSLSGTSGGYNEQFF
J: TRBJ2-1
size: NA
V: TRBV7-2

CDR3: CASSPAGTTFMNTEAFF
J: TRBJ1-1
size: NA
V: TRBV5-1

CDR3: CASRPGQGSVAYEQYF
J: TRBJ2-7
size: NA
V: TRBV5-1

CDR3: CASSYQGTQYF
J: TRBJ2-5
size: NA
V: TRBV6-5

CDR3: CASSNKQGVEFF
J: TRBJ2-1
size: few
V: TRBV7-8

CDR3: CASSVDSGGAYEQFF
J: TRBJ2-1
size: NA
V: TRBV9

CDR3: CASSVAGGDTQYF
J: TRBJ2-3
size: few
V: TRBV9

CDR3: CASSLLPRQGTYEQYF
J: TRBJ2-7
size: NA
V: TRBV5-1

CDR3: CAISDKELVGYEQYF
J: TRBJ2-7
size: NA
V: TRBV10-3

CDR3: CASRESSQGLDEQFF
J: TRBJ2-1
size: NA
V: TRBV2

CDR3: CASSALSSSEQFF
J: TRBJ2-1
size: NA
V: TRBV6-5

CDR3: CASSLGPPGLYGYTF
J: TRBJ1-2
size: NA
V: TRBV14

CDR3: CASSGKTGSPNEQYF
J: TRBJ2-7
size: NA
V: TRBV7-9

CDR3: CASSPGQGTEAFF
J: TRBJ1-1
size: NA
V: TRBV6-4

CDR3: CASNSRTGLNTF
J: TRBJ1-2
size: NA
V: TRBV2

CDR3: CASSPYAGGPNEQFF
J: TRBJ2-1
size: NA
V: TRBV18

CDR3: CASSLIQGAEETQYF
J: TRBJ2-5
size: NA
V: TRBV5-4

CDR3: CASSSDPPTGPNEQFF
J: TRBJ2-1
size: NA
V: TRBV5-4

CDR3: CASSIDPVNTEAFF
J: TRBJ1-1
size: NA
V: TRBV19

CDR3: CASSSTGGAYNEQFF
J: TRBJ2-1
size: NA
V: TRBV28

CDR3: CASSIGTVNNSPLHF
J: TRBJ1-6
size: NA
V: TRBV9

CDR3: CASSSSPPAGYSYEQYF
J: TRBJ2-7
size: NA
V: TRBV7-6

CDR3: CASSLDAEGWSEQFF
J: TRBJ2-1
size: few
V: TRBV11-3

CDR3: CASRPNGMSNEKLFF
J: TRBJ1-4
size: NA
V: TRBV27

CDR3: CASSLGGGETQYF
J: TRBJ2-5
size: NA
V: TRBV5-1

CDR3: CASSEKRANQPQHF
J: TRBJ1-5
size: few
V: TRBV6-1